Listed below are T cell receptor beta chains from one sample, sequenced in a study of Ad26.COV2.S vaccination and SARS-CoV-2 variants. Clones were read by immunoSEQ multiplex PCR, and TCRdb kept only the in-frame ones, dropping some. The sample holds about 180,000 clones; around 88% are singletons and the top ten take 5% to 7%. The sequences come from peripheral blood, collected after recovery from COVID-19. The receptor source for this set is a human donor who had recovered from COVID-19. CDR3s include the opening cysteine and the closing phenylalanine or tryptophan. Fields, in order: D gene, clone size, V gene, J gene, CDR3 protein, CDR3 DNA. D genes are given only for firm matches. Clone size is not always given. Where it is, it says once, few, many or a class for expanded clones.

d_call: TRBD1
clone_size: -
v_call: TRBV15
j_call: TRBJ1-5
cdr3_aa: CATSPAKTGVVYQPQHF
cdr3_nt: TGTGCCACCAGCCCCGCGAAGACAGGGGTTGTGTATCAGCCCCAGCATTTT

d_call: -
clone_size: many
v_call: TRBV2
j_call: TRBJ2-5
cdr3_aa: CASSELAKTQYF
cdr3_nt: TGTGCCAGCAGTGAACTAGCGAAGACCCAGTACTTC

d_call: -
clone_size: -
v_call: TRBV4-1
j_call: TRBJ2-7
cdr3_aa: CASSNFMGRAYEQYF
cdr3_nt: TGCGCCAGCAGCAACTTCATGGGCAGGGCTTACGAGCAGTACTTC

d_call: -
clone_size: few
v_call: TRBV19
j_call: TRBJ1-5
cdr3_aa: CASSMDSNQPQHF
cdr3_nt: TGTGCCAGTAGTATGGACAGCAATCAGCCCCAGCATTTT

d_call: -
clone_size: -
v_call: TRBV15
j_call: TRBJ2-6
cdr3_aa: CATSRGGASGANVLTF
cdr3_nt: TGTGCCACCAGCAGAGGGGGCGCTTCTGGGGCCAACGTCCTGACTTTC

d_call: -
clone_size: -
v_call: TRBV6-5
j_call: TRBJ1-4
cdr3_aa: CASSYSPGRVEKLFF
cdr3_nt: TGTGCCAGCAGTTATTCCCCGGGCCGCGTGGAAAAACTGTTTTTT

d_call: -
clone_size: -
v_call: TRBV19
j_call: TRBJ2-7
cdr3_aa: CASSIPSTGEQYF
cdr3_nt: TGTGCCAGTAGTATCCCCTCCACTGGGGAGCAGTACTTC

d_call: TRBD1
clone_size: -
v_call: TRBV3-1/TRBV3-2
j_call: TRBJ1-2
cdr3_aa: CASSPGGRGYTF
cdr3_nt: TGTGCCAGCAGCCCAGGGGGCAGGGGCTACACCTTC

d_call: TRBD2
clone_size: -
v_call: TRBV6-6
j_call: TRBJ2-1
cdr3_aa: CASSLALAGGRRSYNEQFF
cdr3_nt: TGTGCCAGCAGTCTTGCACTAGCGGGAGGGCGTCGGTCCTACAATGAGCAGTTCTTC

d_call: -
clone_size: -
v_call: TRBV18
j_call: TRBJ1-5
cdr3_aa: CASSPGGQPQHF
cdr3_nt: TGTGCCAGCTCACCAGGGGGGCAGCCCCAGCATTTT

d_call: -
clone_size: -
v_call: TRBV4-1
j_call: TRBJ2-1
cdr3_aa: CASSQESPWVEQFF
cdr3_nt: TGCGCCAGCAGCCAAGAGTCCCCCTGGGTTGAGCAGTTCTTC

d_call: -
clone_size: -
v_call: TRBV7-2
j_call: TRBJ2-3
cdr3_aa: CASSLSSVTDTQYF
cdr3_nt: TGTGCCAGCAGCTTATCCTCGGTCACAGATACGCAGTATTTT

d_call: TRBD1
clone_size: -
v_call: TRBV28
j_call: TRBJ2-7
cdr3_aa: CASKTRTGGRYEQYF
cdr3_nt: TGTGCCAGCAAAACTCGGACAGGGGGCCGCTACGAGCAGTACTTC

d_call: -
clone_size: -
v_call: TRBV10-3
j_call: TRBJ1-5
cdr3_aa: CATNSVSSNQPQHF
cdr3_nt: TGTGCCACTAACTCAGTGAGTAGCAATCAGCCCCAGCATTTT

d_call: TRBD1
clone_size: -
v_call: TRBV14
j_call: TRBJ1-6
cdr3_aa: CASSGQGTGSPLHF
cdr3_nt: TGTGCCAGCAGTGGACAGGGGACAGGTTCACCCCTCCACTTT

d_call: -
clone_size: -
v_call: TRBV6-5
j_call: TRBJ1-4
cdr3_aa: CASSYGGNEKLFF
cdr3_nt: TGTGCCAGCAGTTACGGGGGGAACGAAAAACTGTTTTTT

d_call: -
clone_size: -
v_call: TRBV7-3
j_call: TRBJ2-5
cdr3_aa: CASSSPPRETQYF
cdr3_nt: TGTGCCAGCAGCTCCCCCCCCCGAGAGACCCAGTACTTC

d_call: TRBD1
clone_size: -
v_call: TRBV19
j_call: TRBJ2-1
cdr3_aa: CASRPRDRGLYNEQFF
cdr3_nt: TGTGCCAGTAGACCCCGGGACAGGGGGCTGTACAATGAGCAGTTCTTC

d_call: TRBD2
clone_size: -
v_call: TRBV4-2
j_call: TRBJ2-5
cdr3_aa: CASSQDWLAGNQETQYF
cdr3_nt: TGTGCCAGCAGCCAAGATTGGCTAGCGGGGAACCAAGAGACCCAGTACTTC

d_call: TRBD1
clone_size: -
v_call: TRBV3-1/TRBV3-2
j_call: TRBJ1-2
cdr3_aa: CASSQGPTGAGGYTF
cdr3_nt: TGTGCCAGCAGCCAAGGCCCGACAGGGGCAGGGGGCTACACCTTC

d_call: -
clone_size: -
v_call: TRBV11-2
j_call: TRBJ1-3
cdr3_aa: CASSRGASGNTIYF
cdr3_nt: TGTGCCAGCAGCCGCGGGGCTAGTGGAAACACCATATATTTT

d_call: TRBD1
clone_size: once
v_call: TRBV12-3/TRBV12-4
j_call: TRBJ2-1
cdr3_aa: CASSLAKGQGSFF
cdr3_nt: TGTGCCAGCAGTTTAGCTAAGGGACAGGGTTCGTTCTTC

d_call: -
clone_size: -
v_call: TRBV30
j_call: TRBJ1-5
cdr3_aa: CAWSFPPSGVYRGQPQHF
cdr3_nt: TGTGCCTGGAGTTTTCCCCCCTCGGGGGTTTATCGGGGTCAGCCCCAGCATTTT

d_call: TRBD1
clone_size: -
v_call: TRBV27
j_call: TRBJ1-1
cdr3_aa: CASFPGTGLNTEAFF
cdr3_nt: TGTGCCAGTTTCCCCGGGACAGGGCTGAACACTGAAGCTTTCTTT

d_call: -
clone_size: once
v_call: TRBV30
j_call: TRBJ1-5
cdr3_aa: CAWSTQGFGNQPQHF
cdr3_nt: TGTGCCTGGAGTACACAGGGTTTTGGTAATCAGCCCCAGCATTTT

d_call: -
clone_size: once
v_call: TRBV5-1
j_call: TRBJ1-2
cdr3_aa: CASSLEGRGGYGYTF
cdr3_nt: TGCGCCAGCAGCTTGGAAGGCAGGGGAGGCTATGGCTACACCTTC

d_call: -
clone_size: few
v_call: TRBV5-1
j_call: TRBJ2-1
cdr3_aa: CASSPSTENEQFF
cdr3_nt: TGCGCCAGCAGCCCTAGCACAGAAAATGAGCAGTTCTTC

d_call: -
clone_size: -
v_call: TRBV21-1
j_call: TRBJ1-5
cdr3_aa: CASSRSWGGNQPQHF
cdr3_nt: TGTGCCAGCAGCAGATCGTGGGGGGGGAATCAGCCCCAGCATTTT

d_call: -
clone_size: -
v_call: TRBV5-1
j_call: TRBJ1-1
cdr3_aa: CASSSGAAGAEAFF
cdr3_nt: TGCGCCAGCAGCTCCGGTGCCGCCGGGGCTGAAGCTTTCTTT

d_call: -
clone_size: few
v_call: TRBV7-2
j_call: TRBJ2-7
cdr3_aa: CASSLDRSSYEQYF
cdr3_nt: TGTGCCAGCAGCTTAGACAGGAGCTCCTACGAGCAGTACTTC

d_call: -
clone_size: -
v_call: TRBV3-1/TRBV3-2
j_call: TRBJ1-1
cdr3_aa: CASSQDRWAGEAFF
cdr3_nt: TGTGCCAGCAGCCAAGATCGTTGGGCAGGGGAAGCTTTCTTT

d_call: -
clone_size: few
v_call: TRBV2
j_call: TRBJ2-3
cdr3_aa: CASNGPFTDTQYF
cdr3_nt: TGTGCCAGCAACGGACCATTCACAGATACGCAGTATTTT

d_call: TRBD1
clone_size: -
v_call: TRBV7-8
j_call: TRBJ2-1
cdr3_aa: CTTGVGSYNEQFF
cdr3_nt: TGTACCACAGGGGTGGGGTCCTACAATGAGCAGTTCTTC

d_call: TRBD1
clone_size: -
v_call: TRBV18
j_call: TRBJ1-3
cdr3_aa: CASSPGTGTPGNTIYF
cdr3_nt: TGTGCCAGCTCACCAGGGACAGGGACGCCTGGAAACACCATATATTTT

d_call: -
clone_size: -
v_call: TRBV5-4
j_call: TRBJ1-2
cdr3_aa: CASSLANYGYTF
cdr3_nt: TGTGCCAGCAGCTTGGCCAACTATGGCTACACCTTC

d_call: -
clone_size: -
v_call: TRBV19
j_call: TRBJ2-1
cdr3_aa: CASSPQGLQFF
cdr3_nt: TGTGCCAGTAGTCCCCAGGGGTTACAGTTCTTC

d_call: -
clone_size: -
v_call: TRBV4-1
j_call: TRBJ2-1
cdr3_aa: CASSQRRGPNEQFF
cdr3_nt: TGCGCCAGCAGCCAACGGAGGGGTCCCAATGAGCAGTTCTTC

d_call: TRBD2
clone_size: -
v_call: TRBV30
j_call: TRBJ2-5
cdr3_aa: CAWSLTSGPQETQYF
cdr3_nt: TGTGCCTGGAGTCTGACTAGCGGACCTCAAGAGACCCAGTACTTC

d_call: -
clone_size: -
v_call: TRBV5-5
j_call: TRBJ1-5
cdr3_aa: CASSSGQYSNQPQHF
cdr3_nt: TGTGCCAGCAGCTCTGGACAGTATAGCAATCAGCCCCAGCATTTT

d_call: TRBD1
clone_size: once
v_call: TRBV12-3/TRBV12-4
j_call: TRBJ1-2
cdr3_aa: CASSHRGRSGYTF
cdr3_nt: TGTGCCAGCAGTCACAGGGGGCGTAGTGGCTACACCTTC

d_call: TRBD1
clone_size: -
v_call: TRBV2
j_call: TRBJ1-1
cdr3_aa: CAREELQGPTEAFF
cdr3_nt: TGTGCCAGGGAGGAGTTACAGGGGCCCACTGAAGCTTTCTTT

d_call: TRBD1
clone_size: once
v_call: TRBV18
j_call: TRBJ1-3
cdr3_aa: CASSPGTGLSSGNTIYF
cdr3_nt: TGTGCCAGCTCACCCGGGACAGGCCTATCCTCTGGAAACACCATATATTTT

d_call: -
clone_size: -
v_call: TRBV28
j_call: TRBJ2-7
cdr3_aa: CASSTGHYEQYF
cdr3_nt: TGTGCCAGCAGTACAGGGCACTACGAGCAGTACTTC

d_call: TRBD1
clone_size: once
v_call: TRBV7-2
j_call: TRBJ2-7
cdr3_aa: CASSPYRGYEQYF
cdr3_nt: TGTGCCAGCAGCCCATACAGGGGATACGAGCAGTACTTC

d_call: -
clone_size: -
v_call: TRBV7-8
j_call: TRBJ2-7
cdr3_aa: CASSPPGYFYEQYF
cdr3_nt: TGTGCCAGCAGCCCCCCTGGGTATTTCTACGAGCAGTACTTC

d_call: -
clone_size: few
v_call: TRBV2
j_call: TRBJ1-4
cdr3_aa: CASRWTATNEKLFF
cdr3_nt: TGTGCCAGCAGGTGGACAGCAACTAATGAAAAACTGTTTTTT

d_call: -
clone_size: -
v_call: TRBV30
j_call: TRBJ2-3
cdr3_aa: CAWSPTDTDTQYF
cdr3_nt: TGTGCCTGGAGTCCGACGGACACAGATACGCAGTATTTT

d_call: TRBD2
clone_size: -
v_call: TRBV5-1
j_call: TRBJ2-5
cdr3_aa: CASSLLASGDLQETQYF
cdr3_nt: TGCGCCAGCAGCTTGCTGGCTAGCGGGGACCTCCAAGAGACCCAGTACTTC

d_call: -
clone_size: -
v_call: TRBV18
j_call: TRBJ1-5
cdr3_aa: CASSPVHARNQPQHF
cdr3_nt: TGTGCCAGCTCACCAGTACACGCCAGGAATCAGCCCCAGCATTTT